This is a list of T cell receptor beta chains from one sample in a study of T cell repertoires in cytomegalovirus infection. TCRdb ran MiXCR on the reads and lists one entry per CDR3 protein. The table lists around 740,000 distinct CDR3 sequences, roughly 35% of them singletons, with about 2.8% in the top ten. Sequenced: PBMCs. The receptors were gathered from a human donor in good health (CMV status not recorded). Some clones in this sample may be carry-over from other donors' samples. The CDR3 runs from the conserved cysteine through the conserved F or W. The order of the fields is clone size, V gene, D gene, J gene, CDR3 protein, CDR3 DNA. D genes are given only for firm matches. Clone size appears in some rows only: once, few, many, or a class for an expanded clone.

>NA|TRBV28|TRBD2|TRBJ2-7
CASSLTGLAESSYEQYF
TGTGCCAGCAGTTTAACGGGACTAGCGGAGAGCTCCTACGAGCAGTACTTC
>NA|TRBV7-2|TRBD1|TRBJ1-2
CASSLKSGQGATYGYTF
TGTGCCAGCAGCTTAAAATCGGGACAGGGGGCCACCTATGGCTACACCTTC
>few|TRBV7-9|NA|TRBJ2-7
CASSLVGPAYEQYF
TGTGCCAGCAGCTTAGTAGGACCGGCCTACGAGCAGTACTTC
>few|TRBV12-3/TRBV12-4|NA|TRBJ2-5
CASRRTGGRHRETQYF
TGTGCCAGCAGACGGACAGGAGGGAGGCATCGAGAGACCCAGTACTTC
>NA|TRBV19|TRBD1|TRBJ1-5
CASSNQFSGTGGNQPQHF
TGTGCCAGTAGTAACCAATTTTCCGGGACAGGGGGCAATCAGCCCCAGCATTTT
>NA|TRBV6-1|TRBD2|TRBJ2-1
CATSGTSGYNEQFF
TGTGCCACCTCCGGGACTAGCGGCTACAATGAGCAGTTCTTC
>many|TRBV7-2|TRBD1|TRBJ2-3
CASSPLGQVTDTQYF
TGTGCCAGCAGCCCGCTGGGACAGGTCACAGATACGCAGTATTTT
>NA|TRBV29-1|NA|TRBJ2-6
CSVDEGVGANVLTF
TGCAGCGTTGATGAAGGGGTTGGGGCCAACGTCCTGACTTTC
>few|TRBV18|NA|TRBJ2-7
CASSPEGRQYF
TGTGCCAGCTCACCGGAGGGGAGGCAGTACTTC
>many|TRBV4-2|NA|TRBJ1-4
CASTPNPGSEKLFF
TGTGCCAGCACCCCTAACCCCGGTTCCGAAAAACTGTTTTTT
>few|TRBV11-2|TRBD1|TRBJ2-3
CASSPRQGQGKDTQYF
TGTGCCAGCAGCCCCCGCCAGGGACAGGGTAAAGATACGCAGTATTTT
>few|TRBV7-2|TRBD2|TRBJ2-2
CASSLVASGGPHTGELFF
TGTGCCAGCAGCTTAGTTGCTAGCGGGGGCCCCCACACCGGGGAGCTGTTTTTT
>NA|TRBV19|NA|TRBJ2-7
CASILKSSYEQYF
TGTGCCAGTATCCTCAAGAGCTCCTACGAGCAGTACTTC
>NA|TRBV2|TRBD2|TRBJ2-7
CASSEALGTSGRITYEQYF
TGTGCCAGCAGTGAAGCGCTTGGGACTAGCGGGAGAATAACCTACGAGCAGTACTTC
>NA|TRBV2|TRBD1|TRBJ1-2
CAGTGQGVYGYTF
TGTGCCGGCACCGGACAGGGGGTGTATGGCTACACCTTC
>few|TRBV24-1|NA|TRBJ2-1
CATSDSYEQFF
TGTGCCACCAGTGATTCCTATGAGCAGTTCTTC
>NA|TRBV5-1|TRBD1|TRBJ2-7
CASSIGYTPGQKNEQYF
TGCGCCAGCAGCATCGGCTACACCCCGGGACAGAAGAACGAGCAGTACTTC
>few|TRBV27|NA|TRBJ2-2
CASRRTGSTGELFF
TGTGCCAGCAGGCGTACAGGGAGCACCGGGGAGCTGTTTTTT
>many|TRBV7-3|TRBD1|TRBJ1-1
CASSLLGTGDAEAFF
TGTGCCAGCAGCTTACTTGGGACAGGGGATGCTGAAGCTTTCTTT
>many|TRBV11-1|TRBD1|TRBJ2-1
CASSFQGAGNEQFF
TGTGCCAGCAGCTTTCAGGGGGCAGGGAATGAGCAGTTCTTC
>few|TRBV7-9|NA|TRBJ1-1
CASSLKRAGNTEAFF
TGTGCCAGCAGCCTCAAGAGGGCGGGGAACACTGAAGCTTTCTTT
>NA|TRBV10-3|TRBD2|TRBJ2-3
CAISFRTSGGPPSRDTQYF
TGTGCCATCAGTTTTAGGACTAGCGGGGGGCCCCCCTCCCGAGATACGCAGTATTTT
>NA|TRBV10-3|TRBD2|TRBJ2-2
CAIRASGNTGELFF
TGTGCCATCAGAGCTAGCGGGAACACCGGGGAGCTGTTTTTT
>NA|TRBV20-1|NA|TRBJ1-5
CSATPMTANQPQHF
TGCAGTGCGACTCCCATGACGGCTAATCAGCCCCAGCATTTT
>NA|TRBV6-4|NA|TRBJ2-3
CASSPMALDHVGTQYF
TGTGCCAGCAGTCCTATGGCCCTGGACCACGTTGGGACGCAGTATTTT
>NA|TRBV28|NA|TRBJ2-7
CASSFPDMAHF
TGTGCCAGCAGTTTCCCTGACATGGCGCACTTC
>NA|TRBV18|NA|TRBJ2-5
CASSPLTSEETQYF
TGTGCCAGCTCACCCTTAACTTCAGAGGAGACCCAGTACTTC
>few|TRBV19|TRBD2|TRBJ2-3
CASTPTSGGTDTQYF
TGTGCCAGTACCCCGACTAGCGGGGGCACAGATACGCAGTATTTT
>few|TRBV2|NA|TRBJ1-1
CASSDTVPNTEAFF
TGTGCCAGCAGTGATACAGTACCCAACACTGAAGCTTTCTTT
>NA|TRBV27|NA|TRBJ1-1
CASISGQLNTEAFF
TGTGCCAGCATCTCTGGACAGTTGAACACTGAAGCTTTCTTT
>few|TRBV19|TRBD2|TRBJ2-1
CAAGVISGDYNEQFF
TGTGCCGCCGGAGTAATTAGCGGGGACTACAATGAGCAGTTCTTC
>NA|TRBV30|NA|TRBJ2-2
CAWSVLFGAMPGELFF
TGTGCCTGGAGTGTACTATTTGGAGCGATGCCCGGGGAGCTGTTTTTT
>few|TRBV20-1|TRBD2|TRBJ2-7
CSCGRITNSHYEQYF
TGCAGTTGCGGGAGGATTACAAATTCCCACTACGAGCAGTACTTC
>many|TRBV7-2|NA|TRBJ2-1
CASSLAESSYNEQFF
TGTGCCAGCAGCTTAGCGGAGAGCTCCTACAATGAGCAGTTCTTC
>NA|TRBV28|NA|TRBJ2-7
CASSFRQGSRGEQYF
TGTGCCAGCAGTTTCCGTCAGGGTTCCCGGGGCGAGCAGTACTTC
>NA|TRBV12-3/TRBV12-4|TRBD1|TRBJ2-3
CASRSPGQGVTDTQYF
TGTGCCAGCAGATCACCGGGACAGGGGGTGACAGATACGCAGTATTTT
>NA|TRBV7-9|NA|TRBJ2-5
CASSLARGMKETQYF
TGTGCCAGCAGCTTAGCACGGGGGATGAAAGAGACCCAGTACTTC
>NA|TRBV27|NA|TRBJ2-2
CASSFGIPGELFF
TGTGCCAGCAGTTTCGGGATCCCCGGGGAGCTGTTTTTT
>few|TRBV28|TRBD1|TRBJ1-4
CASSFSDRGEKLFF
TGTGCCAGCAGTTTTTCGGACAGGGGGGAAAAACTGTTTTTT
>NA|TRBV20-1|TRBD1|TRBJ1-5
CSARQGVRQPQHF
TGCAGTGCTCGACAGGGTGTGCGACAGCCCCAGCATTTT
>few|TRBV5-1|TRBD1|TRBJ1-1
CASSPETGENTEAFF
TGCGCCAGCAGCCCGGAGACAGGGGAGAACACTGAAGCTTTCTTT
>NA|TRBV20-1|NA|TRBJ1-6
CSAREDDSSYNSPLHF
TGCAGTGCTAGAGAAGACGATAGCTCCTATAATTCACCCCTCCACTTT
>few|TRBV4-1|NA|TRBJ1-5
CASSQDRRAGLPQHF
TGCGCCAGCAGCCAAGATCGGCGGGCAGGGCTGCCCCAGCATTTT
>few|TRBV19|TRBD2|TRBJ2-2
CASRRPTSGTNTGELFF
TGTGCCAGTAGACGCCCAACTAGCGGAACGAACACCGGGGAGCTGTTTTTT
>NA|TRBV5-5|NA|TRBJ2-7
CASRDGNSYEQYF
TGTGCCAGCAGGGACGGGAATTCCTACGAGCAGTACTTC
>many|TRBV27|TRBD1|TRBJ1-2
CASSLTGSNYGYTF
TGTGCCAGCAGTCTGACAGGGTCTAACTATGGCTACACCTTC
>NA|TRBV2|NA|TRBJ1-2
CASSELPEAYGYTF
TGTGCCAGCAGTGAACTTCCCGAAGCTTATGGCTACACCTTC
>NA|TRBV5-4|TRBD1|TRBJ1-5
CASATGPDQPQHF
TGTGCCAGCGCGACAGGGCCTGATCAGCCCCAGCATTTT